These 18 T cell receptor beta chains share one sample of origin, sequenced in a study of cytomegalovirus exposure and HLA in healthy donors (dated by TCRdb to 2016 to 2017). The library was generated by the immunoSEQ multiplex PCR assay. For the multiplex PCR, a mixture combining 60 forward primers for TCR Vbeta segments and 13 reverse primers for TCR Jbeta segments was used. The clones in this table, taken by TCRdb from immuneACCESS, are in-frame only. Not every clone is retained; where verified, under half of the shortfall comes from an unresolved V gene, and the cause of the rest is unknown. This sample lists 150,000 or so clones; 70% to 90% were detected once. The top ten clones comprise 9.3% of the sample. The specimen sequenced was PBMCs. These receptors were taken from a young man in good health and CMV-seropositive.

This clone was seen a handful of times. The same CDR3 also results from other DNA sequences found in this sample. The CDR3 coding sequence is TGTGCCAGCAGTGGGCATACCTACGAGCAGTACTTC. Translating gives CASSGHTYEQYF. The V and J genes are TRBV6-5 and TRBJ2-7, with D unclear. Trimming removed 5 bases at V and 2 bases at J, with 7 bases between. Germline CDR1 is MNHEY and CDR2 is SVGAGI. There are 12 residues in the CDR3.

Only one count was recorded for this clone. The chain joins TRBV7-2 to TRBJ2-5; 8 bases are a match to TRBD2. From germline, CDR1 is SGHTA and CDR2 FQGNSA. V was clipped by 3 bases and J by 1 base; unmatched bases: 7. The CDR3 extends over 16 amino acids. In DNA form, the CDR3 reads TGTGCCAGCAGCTTGGGACTAGGGGGGCCCCAAGAGACCCAGTACTTC. Amino acids: CASSLGLGGPQETQYF.

In this sample, this clone turned up a few times. The chain carries TRBV5-4 and TRBJ1-4; D unresolved. The germline V gene encodes CDR1 SGHNT and CDR2 YYREEE (reference sequence). This CDR3 contains 14 residues. Trimming removed 1 base at V and 12 bases at J, with 16 bases between. The CDR3 region is CASSLPGGQSELFF. The CDR3 nucleotides are TGTGCCAGCAGCTTGCCGGGAGGCCAATCGGAACTGTTTTTT.

The V gene is TRBV15, the J gene TRBJ2-5; 12 bases match TRBD2. Germline V gene data show CDR1 as LNHNV and CDR2 as YYDKDF (reference sequence). The CDR3 extends over 15 amino acids. Trimming took 8 bases from V and 0 from J; bases not matched to a gene: 4. CDR3 bases: TGTGCCACCTCCGGGACTAGCGGGTACCAAGAGACCCAGTACTTC. This encodes CATSGTSGYQETQYF.

This chain links TRBV9 with TRBJ2-5, with 9 bases fitting TRBD1. The DNA end favors TRBJ2-7, so the J call may be wrong. CDR3 length: 14 residues. Germline lookup yields CDR1 SGDLS and CDR2 YYNGEE. CDR3 nucleotides: TGTGCCAGCAGCTTCGGACAGGGGAACTACGAGCAGTACTTC. Amino acid sequence: CASSFGQGNYEQYF.

The V call is TRBV28, the J call TRBJ1-1; 8 bases line up with TRBD1. The CDR3 loop spans 15 amino acids. Germline V gene lookup returns CDR1 MDHEN and CDR2 SYDVKM. With 5 bases clipped from V and 5 bases from J, the junction kept 10 bases outside the gene matches. CDR3 loop: CASSPWTGSDTEAFF. Here the CDR3 DNA reads TGTGCCAGCAGTCCCTGGACAGGGTCGGATACTGAAGCTTTCTTT.

This chain links TRBV18 with TRBJ1-2; 7 bases line up with TRBD1. This CDR3 region has 15 residues. Trimming cost V 0 bases and J 4 bases; bases outside gene matches: 5. Germline V gene lookup returns CDR1 KGHSH and CDR2 LQKENI. CDR3 sequence (DNA): TGTGCCAGCTCACCACCGACGGGACAGTCCTATGGCTACACCTTC. Amino acid sequence: CASSPPTGQSYGYTF.

The V and J genes are TRBV19 and TRBJ1-4, with unresolved D. CDR3 length: 16 amino acids. CDR1 and CDR2 (germline): LNHDA, SQIVND (reference sequence). V lost 3 bases to trimming and J lost 0 bases, with 11 bases between them. CDR3 nucleotides: TGTGCCAGTAGTATCCTGATTACTGCAACTAATGAAAAACTGTTTTTT. Its protein is CASSILITATNEKLFF.

The chain has TRBV5-1 and TRBJ2-5; 7 bases map to TRBD2. Germline V lookup: CDR1 SGHRS, CDR2 YFSETQ. This CDR3 region has 13 residues. V trimming: 8 bases; J trimming: 2 bases; junction bases outside the gene matches: 6. CDR3: CASHQGGQETQYF. The CDR3 region has the DNA TGCGCCAGTCATCAGGGAGGGCAAGAGACCCAGTACTTC.

CDR3 amino acids: CASSLVLSIGADTQYF. CDR3 DNA: TGCGCCAGCAGCTTGGTCCTATCCATTGGGGCGGATACGCAGTATTTT. This rearrangement joins TRBV5-1 to TRBJ2-3; a weak D match, TRBD1 (5 bases). The CDR3 has 16 residues. V lost 0 bases to trimming and J lost 6 bases, with 17 bases between them. Germline CDR1 is SGHRS and CDR2 is YFSETQ.

This sequence joins TRBV7-2 and TRBJ2-5; the D gene is possibly TRBD2 (6 bases). V dropped 2 bases and J dropped 3 bases, with 7 bases sitting between them. Germline V gene data show CDR1 as SGHTA and CDR2 as FQGNSA. The CDR3 consists of 13 residues. The CDR3 DNA is TGTGCCAGCAGCTTACGACTAGAAGAGACCCAGTACTTC. As protein: CASSLRLEETQYF.

CDR3 sequence reads: CASSRLAGGLEKQYF. CDR3 bases: TGCGCCAGCAGCCGACTAGCGGGGGGGCTTGAAAAGCAGTACTTC. The chain couples TRBV4-1 to TRBJ2-7; the match to TRBD2 covers 14 bases. V dropped 4 bases and J dropped 8; count of bases not matched to a gene: 7. In germline, CDR1 is MGHRA, CDR2 YSYEKL. This CDR3 has 15 amino acids.

V is TRBV19 and J is TRBJ2-1; D gene unclear. This CDR3 contains 14 residues. Germline V gene data show CDR1 as LNHDA and CDR2 as SQIVND (reference sequence). Trimming pared 3 bases from V and 8 bases from J, leaving 14 bases between. The CDR3 spells CASSIEVKTDEQFF. As DNA, the CDR3 is TGTGCCAGTAGTATCGAGGTCAAGACGGATGAGCAGTTCTTC.

Of note for this clone: The identical CDR3 is also encoded by other nucleotide sequences in the sample. The gene calls are TRBV7-2 and TRBJ2-5; D ambiguous. Trimming removed 5 bases at V and 0 bases at J, with 4 bases between. Per the germline V gene, CDR1 is SGHTA and CDR2 is FQGNSA. The CDR3 has 12 amino acids. The CDR3 protein is CASSPYQETQYF. Here the CDR3 DNA reads TGTGCCAGCAGCCCATACCAAGAGACCCAGTACTTC.

This chain links TRBV4-2 with TRBJ2-7, with D perhaps TRBD1 (6 bases). With 0 bases removed from V and 2 bases from J, the gap between germline ends came to 11 bases. The CDR3 has 15 amino acids. Germline V lookup: CDR1 LGHNA, CDR2 YNFKEQ. This CDR3 is CASSQEGTPTYEQYF. CDR3 nucleotide sequence: TGTGCCAGCAGCCAAGAAGGGACACCAACCTACGAGCAGTACTTC.

V is TRBV23-1 and J is TRBJ1-2; D uncertain. TRBV23-1 is reported as an ORF; its role is uncertain. Between the trimmed V and J ends, which lost 0 bases and 8 bases, there was a span of 19 bases. The CDR3 runs 16 residues. The CDR3 protein is CASSQSRTEVKCGYTF. As DNA, the CDR3 is TGCGCCAGCAGTCAATCCCGGACGGAGGTTAAGTGCGGCTACACCTTC.

J is TRBJ2-1 and V is TRBV11-2, with D perhaps TRBD1 (6 bases). Germline assignment: CDR1 SGHAT and CDR2 FQNNGV. The CDR3 loop spans 15 amino acids. The V and J ends lost 4 bases and 6 bases respectively, with 16 bases between them. The CDR3 reads CASSSHRVSLNEQFF. CDR3 DNA sequence: TGTGCCAGCAGCTCCCACAGGGTGTCCCTCAATGAGCAGTTCTTC.

The rearrangement joins TRBV6-5 to TRBJ2-2, with 9 bases matching TRBD1. The CDR3 extends over 15 amino acids. Germline CDR1 reads MNHEY; CDR2 reads SVGAGI. Trimming took 5 bases from V and 5 from J; bases not matched to a gene: 6. The CDR3 bases are TGTGCCAGCAGTGGCCGGGACAGGGCTACCGGGGAGCTGTTTTTT. Translation: CASSGRDRATGELFF.